Included here is one TCR beta chain sequence, with context. These data come from a study of T cell responses to AZD1222 COVID-19 vaccine. Only in-frame clones appear in the TCRdb table, and some are missing; sequencing was by immunoSEQ multiplex PCR. The sample lists 110,000 to 150,000 clones; roughly 85% were seen once. The sample in question was peripheral blood, obtained on day 0 of AZD1222 vaccination. This TCR came from an adult in good health.

DNA for the CDR3: TGTGCCAGCAGTGAAACCCGGGATTTGAACACTGAAGCTTTCTTT. As protein: CASSETRDLNTEAFF. The chain combines TRBV2 with TRBJ1-1; D ambiguous. Trimming cost V 2 bases and J 0 bases, with 10 bases left between them. CDR3 length: 15 amino acids. Germline V gives CDR1 SNHLY, CDR2 FYNNEI.